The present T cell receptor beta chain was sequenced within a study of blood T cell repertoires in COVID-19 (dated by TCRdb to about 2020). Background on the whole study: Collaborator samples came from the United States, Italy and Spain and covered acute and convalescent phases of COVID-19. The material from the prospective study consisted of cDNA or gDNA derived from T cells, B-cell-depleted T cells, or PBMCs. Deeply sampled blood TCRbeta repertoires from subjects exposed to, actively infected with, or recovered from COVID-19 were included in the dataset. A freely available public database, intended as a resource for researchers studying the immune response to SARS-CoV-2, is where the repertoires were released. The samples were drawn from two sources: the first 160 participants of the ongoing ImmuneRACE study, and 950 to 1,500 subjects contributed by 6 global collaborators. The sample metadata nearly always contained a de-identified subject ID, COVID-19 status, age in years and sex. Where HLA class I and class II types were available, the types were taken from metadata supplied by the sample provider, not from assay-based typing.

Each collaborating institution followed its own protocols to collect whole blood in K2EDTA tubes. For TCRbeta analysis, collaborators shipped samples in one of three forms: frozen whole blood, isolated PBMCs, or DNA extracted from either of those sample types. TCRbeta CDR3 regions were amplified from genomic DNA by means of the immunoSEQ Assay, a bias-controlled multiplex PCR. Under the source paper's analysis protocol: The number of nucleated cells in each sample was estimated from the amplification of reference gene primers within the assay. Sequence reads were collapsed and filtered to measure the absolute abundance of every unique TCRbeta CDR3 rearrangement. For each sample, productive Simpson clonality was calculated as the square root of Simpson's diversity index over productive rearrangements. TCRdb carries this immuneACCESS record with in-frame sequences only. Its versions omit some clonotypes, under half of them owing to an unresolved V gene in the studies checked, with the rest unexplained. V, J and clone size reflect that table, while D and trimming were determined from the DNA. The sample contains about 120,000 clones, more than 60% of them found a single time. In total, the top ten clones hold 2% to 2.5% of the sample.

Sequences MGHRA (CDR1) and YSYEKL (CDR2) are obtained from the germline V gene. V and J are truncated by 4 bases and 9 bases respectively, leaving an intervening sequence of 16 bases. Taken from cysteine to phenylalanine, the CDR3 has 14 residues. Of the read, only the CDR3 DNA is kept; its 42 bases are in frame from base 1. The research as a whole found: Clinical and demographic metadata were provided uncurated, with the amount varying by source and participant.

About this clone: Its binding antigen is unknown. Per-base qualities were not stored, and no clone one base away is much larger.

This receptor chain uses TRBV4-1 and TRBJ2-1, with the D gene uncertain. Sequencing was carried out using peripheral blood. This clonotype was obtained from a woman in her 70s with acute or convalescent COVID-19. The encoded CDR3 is CASSPTSTVLEQFF. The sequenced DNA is TGCGCCAGCAGCCCAACATCCACAGTCCTTGAGCAGTTCTTC.